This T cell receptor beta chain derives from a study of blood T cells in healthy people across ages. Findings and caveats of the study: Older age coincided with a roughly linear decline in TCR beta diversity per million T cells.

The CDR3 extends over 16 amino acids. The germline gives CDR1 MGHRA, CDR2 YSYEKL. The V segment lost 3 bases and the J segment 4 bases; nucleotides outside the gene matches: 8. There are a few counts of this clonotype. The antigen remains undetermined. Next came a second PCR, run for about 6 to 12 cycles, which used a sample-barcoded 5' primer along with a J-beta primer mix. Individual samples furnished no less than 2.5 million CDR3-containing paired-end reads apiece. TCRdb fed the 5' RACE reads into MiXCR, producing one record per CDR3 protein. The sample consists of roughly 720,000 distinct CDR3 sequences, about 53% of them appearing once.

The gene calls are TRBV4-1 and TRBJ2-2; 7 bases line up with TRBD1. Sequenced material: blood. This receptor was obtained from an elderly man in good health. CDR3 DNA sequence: TGCGCCAGCAGCCAGGGCCCGACAGGGACCACCGGGGAGCTGTTTTTT. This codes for CASSQGPTGTTGELFF.